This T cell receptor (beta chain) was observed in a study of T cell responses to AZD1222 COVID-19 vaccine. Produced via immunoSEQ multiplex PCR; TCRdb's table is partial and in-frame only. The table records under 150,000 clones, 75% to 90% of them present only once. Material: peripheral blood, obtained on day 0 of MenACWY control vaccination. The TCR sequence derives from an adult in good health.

The CDR3 bases are TGCGCCAGCAGCTTGGCTTTGGGACAGGGGGCCTACGAGCAGTACTTC. Translation gives CASSLALGQGAYEQYF. The V call is TRBV5-1, the J call TRBJ2-7, with 11 bases fitting TRBD1. CDR1 and CDR2 from the germline V gene are SGHRS and YFSETQ. V lost 0 bases, J lost 2 bases, and 4 bases stayed unmatched. The CDR3 length is 16 residues.